This T cell receptor (beta chain) was retrieved from a study of cytomegalovirus exposure and HLA in healthy donors. Overall study findings and caveats: Immune exposure was documented only through CMV serostatus. Later on, analysis showed that most CMV-associated TCR beta chains appeared to be HLA-restricted. Data from an earlier analysis indicated that most TCR beta V segments were productive either about 87% or about 30% of the time.

After removal of 5 bases from V and 4 bases from J, the junction contained 7 bases not matched to a gene. The CDR3 extends over 15 amino acids. CDR1 LNHDA and CDR2 SQIVND come from the germline V gene (reference sequence). In the PCR, 60 Vbeta and 13 Jbeta primers were used. Original analysis: About 12 million shared chains were among the about 80 million unique TCR beta chains that a later analysis counted. The protocol was immunoSEQ multiplex PCR, while the TCRdb copy is restricted to in-frame clones and leaves out a portion. D and trimming were read from the DNA, whereas the V and J calls and clone size are those reported in that table. Counted here are 300,000 or so clones, approximately 84% occurring once; the ten biggest clones make up 2% to 2.5%. Notes on this clone: The antigen is unknown.

The receptor's source is a woman aged 40 to 50 in good health and CMV-seropositive. The chain recombines TRBV19 with TRBJ2-3; 9 bases match TRBD2. Specimen: PBMCs. The CDR3 is CASSSNGLASDTQYF. As DNA, the CDR3 is TGTGCCAGTAGTTCGAACGGACTAGCGTCAGATACGCAGTATTTT.